A single TCR beta chain is shown here with its context. The antigen remains undetermined. One end of the junction is discordant with germline, which a read error may explain. The sample originates from a study of tumor and adjacent non-tumor tissue in lung cancer. Study-level background: Stage I to III disease affected over nine men and roughly 5 women aged roughly 31 to 76. Overall study findings and caveats: Shorter survival was associated with higher TCR diversity in tumors.

This CDR3 has 16 amino acids. Germline assignment: CDR1 SGHAT and CDR2 FQNNGV. No cell sorting was done before RNA was extracted from the tissue. This non-tumor lung sample came from over 3 cm beyond the tumor edge. Three rounds of nested PCR, following a modified ARM-PCR protocol, produced the TCRbeta library. TCRdb used MiXCR to reprocess the multiplex PCR reads, holding one entry per CDR3 protein. The sample yields around 82,000 distinct CDR3 sequences, approximately 80% seen once. The sample taken for sequencing was distant non-tumor lung tissue. This receptor was taken from a man between 60 and 75 years old with non-small cell lung cancer. V is TRBV11-2 and J is TRBJ2-5; 7 positions match TRBD1. The CDR3 protein is CARSSTMRGPKETHYF. CDR3 DNA sequence: TGTGCCAGGAGCTCCACAATGAGGGGGCCAAAGGAGACCCATTACTTC.